The T cell receptor (beta chain) under discussion was sequenced for a study of blood T cell repertoires in COVID-19. Overall study: Samples of COVID-19 (acute and convalescent) were obtained from the United States, Italy and Spain. From T cells, B-cell-depleted T cells, or PBMCs came the material, which was cDNA or gDNA.

Trimming took 6 bases from V and 2 from J, leaving 10 bases between them. In germline, CDR1 is MNHEY, CDR2 SVGAGI. This CDR3 is 13 amino acids long. How the authors handled the data: Quantification of nucleated cells was approximated via reference gene primer amplification. Data came from immunoSEQ multiplex PCR; TCRdb stores just in-frame clones and leaves some out. D and trimming come from the DNA, and the V and J calls and clone size come from that table. Counted here are approximately 280,000 clones, about 88% occurring once; the ten biggest clones make up around 12%. The sequenced sample was peripheral blood. This TCR was recovered from a woman aged 60-75 years with acute or convalescent COVID-19. J is TRBJ1-2 and V is TRBV6-5; perhaps TRBD1 as D (5 bases). CDR3 sequence reads: CASSSQENYGYTF. CDR3 sequence (DNA): TGTGCCAGCAGCTCACAGGAAAACTATGGCTACACCTTC.